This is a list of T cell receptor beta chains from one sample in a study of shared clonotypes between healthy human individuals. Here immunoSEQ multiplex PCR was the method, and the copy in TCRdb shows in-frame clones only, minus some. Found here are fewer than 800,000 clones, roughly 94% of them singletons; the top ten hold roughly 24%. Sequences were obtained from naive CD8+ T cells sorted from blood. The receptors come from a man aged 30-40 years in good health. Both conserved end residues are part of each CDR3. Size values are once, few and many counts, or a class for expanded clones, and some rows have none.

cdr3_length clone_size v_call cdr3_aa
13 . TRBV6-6 CASTGTSTDTQYF
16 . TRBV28 CASTRGESKKRETQYF
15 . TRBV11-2 CASTQTAAYSYEQYF
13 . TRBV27 CASSWGSPAEQFF
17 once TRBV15 CATSSYIGAAQAGELFF
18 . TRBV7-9 CASSSGTAHYTANYGYTF
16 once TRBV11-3 CASSITGTIARNEQFF
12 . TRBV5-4 CASSPYTGELFF
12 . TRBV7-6 CASSLVTTEAFF
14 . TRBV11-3 CASSLMSYTGELFF
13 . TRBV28 CASSPPGANVLTF
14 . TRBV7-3 CASSSLAETGEQFF
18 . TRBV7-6 CASSLAEGGGTLNYGYTF
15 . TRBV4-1 CASSHLGAGEETQYF
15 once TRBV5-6 CASSLVGGISYEQYF
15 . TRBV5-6 CASSYPGQGDYGYTF
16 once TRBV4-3 CASSQGGPISTDTQYF
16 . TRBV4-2 CASSQEAGQGVDEQYF
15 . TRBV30 CAWIIGTGGIDTQYF
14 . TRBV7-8 CASSLNRGGNTIYF
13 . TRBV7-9 CASTPRGRNIQYF
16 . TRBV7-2 CASSPEAGVLIDTQYF
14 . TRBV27 CASRSRTASYEQYF
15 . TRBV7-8 CASSLNRGRRLEQYF
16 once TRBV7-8 CASSLPDGTGVGEQYF
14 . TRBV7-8 CASSTREPVAEQFF
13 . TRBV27 CASRLGQGNGYTF
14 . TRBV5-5 CASSPWIYSNEQFF
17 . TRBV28 CASSFLEANALNNEQFF
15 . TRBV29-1 CSVEDRGGSYNEQFF
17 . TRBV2 CASSNLRQGAPSYEQYF
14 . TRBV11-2 CASSLDYQGGGYTF
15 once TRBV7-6 CASSLGTGGGQPQHF
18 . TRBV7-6 CASSPSGGGGSSQETQYF
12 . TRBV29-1 CSGGGEGAEAFF
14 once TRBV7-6 CASSLSGMTGELFF
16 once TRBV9 CASSPGPRGLTDTQYF
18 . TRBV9 CASSVEGVAGVSGNEQFF
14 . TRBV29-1 CSVDRARVDYGYTF
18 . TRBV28 CASSLTLDSLPINYGYTF
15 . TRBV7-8 CASSSGPALADTQYF